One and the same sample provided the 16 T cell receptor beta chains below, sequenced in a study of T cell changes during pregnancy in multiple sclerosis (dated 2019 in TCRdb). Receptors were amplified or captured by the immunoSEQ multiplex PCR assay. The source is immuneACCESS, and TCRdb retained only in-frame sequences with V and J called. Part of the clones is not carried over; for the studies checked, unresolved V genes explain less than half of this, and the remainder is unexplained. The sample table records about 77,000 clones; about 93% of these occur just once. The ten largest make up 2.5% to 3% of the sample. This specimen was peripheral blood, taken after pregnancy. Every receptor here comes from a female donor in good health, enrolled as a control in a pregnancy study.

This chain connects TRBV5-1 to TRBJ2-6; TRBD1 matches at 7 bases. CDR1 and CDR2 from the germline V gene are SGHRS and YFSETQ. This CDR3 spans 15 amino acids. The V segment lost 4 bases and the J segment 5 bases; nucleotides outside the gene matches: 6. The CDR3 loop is CASSEGQPRANVLTF. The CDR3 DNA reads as TGCGCCAGCAGCGAGGGACAGCCTAGGGCCAACGTCCTGACTTTC.

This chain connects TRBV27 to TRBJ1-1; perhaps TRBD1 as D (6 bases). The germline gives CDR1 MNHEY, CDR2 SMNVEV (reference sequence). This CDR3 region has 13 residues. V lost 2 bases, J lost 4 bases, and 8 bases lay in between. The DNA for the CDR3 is TGTGCCAGCAGTTTACAAGGGGGCACTGAAGCTTTCTTT. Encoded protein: CASSLQGGTEAFF.

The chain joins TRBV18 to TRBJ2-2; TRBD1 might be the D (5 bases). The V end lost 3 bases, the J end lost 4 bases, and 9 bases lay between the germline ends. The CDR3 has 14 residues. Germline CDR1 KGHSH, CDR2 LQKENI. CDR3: CASSPQDSTGELFF. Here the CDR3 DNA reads TGTGCCAGCTCACCGCAAGACAGCACCGGGGAGCTGTTTTTT.

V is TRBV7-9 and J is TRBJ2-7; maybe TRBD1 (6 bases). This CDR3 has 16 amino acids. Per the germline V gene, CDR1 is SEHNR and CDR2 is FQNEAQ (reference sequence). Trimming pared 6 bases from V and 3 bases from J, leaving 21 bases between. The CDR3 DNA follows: TGTGCCAGCAGTTCCGACTACACAGGGACCTTCTACGAGCAGTACTTC. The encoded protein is CASSSDYTGTFYEQYF.

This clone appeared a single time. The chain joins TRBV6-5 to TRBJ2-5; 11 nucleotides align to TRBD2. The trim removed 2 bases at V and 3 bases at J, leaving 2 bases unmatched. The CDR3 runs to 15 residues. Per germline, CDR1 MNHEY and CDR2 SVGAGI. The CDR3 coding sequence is TGTGCCAGCAGTTACAGACTAGCGGGGAAAGAGACCCAGTACTTC. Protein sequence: CASSYRLAGKETQYF.

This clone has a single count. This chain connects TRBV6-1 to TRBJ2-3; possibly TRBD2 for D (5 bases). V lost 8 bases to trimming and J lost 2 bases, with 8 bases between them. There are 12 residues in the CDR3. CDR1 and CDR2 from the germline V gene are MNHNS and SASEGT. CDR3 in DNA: TGTGCCAGCGGGCGGGTCACAGATACGCAGTATTTT. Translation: CASGRVTDTQYF.

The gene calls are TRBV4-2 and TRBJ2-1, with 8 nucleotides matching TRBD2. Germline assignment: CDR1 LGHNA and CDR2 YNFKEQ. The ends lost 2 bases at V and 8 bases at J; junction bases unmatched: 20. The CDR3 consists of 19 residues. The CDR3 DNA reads TGTGCCAGCAGCCAAAGGGGGGTAGCTAGCGGGTCCCTCTTGGATGAGCAGTTCTTC. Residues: CASSQRGVASGSLLDEQFF.

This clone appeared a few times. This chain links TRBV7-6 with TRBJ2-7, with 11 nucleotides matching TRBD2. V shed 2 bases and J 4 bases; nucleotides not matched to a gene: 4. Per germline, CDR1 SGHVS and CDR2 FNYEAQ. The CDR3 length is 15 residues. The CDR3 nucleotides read TGTGCCAGCAGCTTAACTAGCGGGAGTTTTTACGAGCAGTACTTC. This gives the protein CASSLTSGSFYEQYF.

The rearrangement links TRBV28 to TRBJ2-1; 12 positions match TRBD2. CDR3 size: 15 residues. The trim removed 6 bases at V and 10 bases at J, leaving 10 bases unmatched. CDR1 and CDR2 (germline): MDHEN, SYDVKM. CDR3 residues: CASSAWTSGIEEQFF. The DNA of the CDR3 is TGTGCCAGCAGCGCATGGACTAGCGGGATTGAGGAGCAGTTCTTC.

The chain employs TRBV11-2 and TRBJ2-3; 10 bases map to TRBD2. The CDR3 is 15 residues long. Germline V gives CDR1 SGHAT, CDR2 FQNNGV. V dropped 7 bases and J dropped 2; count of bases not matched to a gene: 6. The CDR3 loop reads CASMNLAGDTDTQYF. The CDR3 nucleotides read TGTGCCAGCATGAACCTAGCGGGGGACACAGATACGCAGTATTTT.

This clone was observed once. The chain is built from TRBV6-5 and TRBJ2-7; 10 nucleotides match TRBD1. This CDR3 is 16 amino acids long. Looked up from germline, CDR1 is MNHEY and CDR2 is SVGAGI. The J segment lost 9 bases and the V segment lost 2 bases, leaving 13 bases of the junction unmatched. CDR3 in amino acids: CASSYAGTGDFSGQYF. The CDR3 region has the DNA TGTGCCAGCAGTTACGCCGGGACAGGGGACTTTAGTGGGCAGTACTTC.

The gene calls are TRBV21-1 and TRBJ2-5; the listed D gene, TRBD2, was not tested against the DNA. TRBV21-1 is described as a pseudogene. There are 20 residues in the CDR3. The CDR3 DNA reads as TGTGCCAGCAGCATATTAGGGACTAGCGAAAACCTCCCACCCCGAGAGACCCAGTACTTC. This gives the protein CASSILGTSENLPPRETQYF.

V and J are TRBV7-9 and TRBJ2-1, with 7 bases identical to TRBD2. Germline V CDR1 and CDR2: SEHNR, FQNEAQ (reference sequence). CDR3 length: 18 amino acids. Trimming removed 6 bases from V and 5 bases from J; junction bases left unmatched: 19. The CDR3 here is CASRSSGGSDFLHNEQFF. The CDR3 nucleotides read TGTGCCAGCAGATCGAGTGGCGGGAGCGATTTCCTGCACAATGAGCAGTTCTTC.

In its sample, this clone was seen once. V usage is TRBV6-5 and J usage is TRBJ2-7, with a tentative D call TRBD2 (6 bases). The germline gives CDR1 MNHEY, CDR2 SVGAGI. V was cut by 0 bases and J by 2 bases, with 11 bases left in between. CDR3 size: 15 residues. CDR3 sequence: CASSYSGGSAYEQYF. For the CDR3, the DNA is TGTGCCAGCAGTTACTCTGGAGGGAGTGCCTACGAGCAGTACTTC.

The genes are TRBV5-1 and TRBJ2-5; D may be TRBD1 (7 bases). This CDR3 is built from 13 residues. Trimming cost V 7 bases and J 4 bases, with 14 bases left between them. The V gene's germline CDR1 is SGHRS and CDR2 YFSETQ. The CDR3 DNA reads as TGCGCCAGCGCCAGGGGGGAGAGAGAGACCCAGTACTTC. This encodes CASARGERETQYF.

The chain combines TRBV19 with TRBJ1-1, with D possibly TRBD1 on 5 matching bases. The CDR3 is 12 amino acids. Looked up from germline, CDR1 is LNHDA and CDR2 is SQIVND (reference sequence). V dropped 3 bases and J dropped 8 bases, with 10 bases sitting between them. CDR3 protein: CASSIRDSEAFF. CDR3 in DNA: TGTGCCAGTAGTATCCGGGACTCAGAAGCTTTCTTT.